This TCR beta chain stems from a study of T-cell memory formation after mild COVID-19. General observations from the study: Whether second-wave clones peaking at day 37 were SARS-CoV-2 specific went unconfirmed. Several responding clones turned up in pre-infection memory, indicating that cross-reactive memory may have taken part.

Between the trimmed V and J ends, which lost 1 base and 0 bases, there was a span of 10 bases. The CDR3 runs 17 residues. A note on this clonotype: As yet, its antigen is unknown.

TCRdb reprocessed the 5' RACE reads with MiXCR, giving one entry per CDR3 protein. The sample lists a few hundred thousand distinct CDR3 sequences; 15% to 20% were seen once. V usage is TRBV12-3 or TRBV12-4 and J usage is TRBJ1-6, with D perhaps matching TRBD1 (5 bases). This clonotype originated in a man between 18 and 29 years old who had mild COVID-19 (a few samples of this study predate the infection). Cell type and time point are not known. The sequenced sample consisted of PBMCs or a T cell subset sorted from them (not recorded which). CDR3 sequence: CASSLGKGHSYNSPLHF. DNA for the CDR3: TGTGCCAGCAGTTTAGGAAAGGGGCACTCCTATAATTCACCCCTCCACTTT.